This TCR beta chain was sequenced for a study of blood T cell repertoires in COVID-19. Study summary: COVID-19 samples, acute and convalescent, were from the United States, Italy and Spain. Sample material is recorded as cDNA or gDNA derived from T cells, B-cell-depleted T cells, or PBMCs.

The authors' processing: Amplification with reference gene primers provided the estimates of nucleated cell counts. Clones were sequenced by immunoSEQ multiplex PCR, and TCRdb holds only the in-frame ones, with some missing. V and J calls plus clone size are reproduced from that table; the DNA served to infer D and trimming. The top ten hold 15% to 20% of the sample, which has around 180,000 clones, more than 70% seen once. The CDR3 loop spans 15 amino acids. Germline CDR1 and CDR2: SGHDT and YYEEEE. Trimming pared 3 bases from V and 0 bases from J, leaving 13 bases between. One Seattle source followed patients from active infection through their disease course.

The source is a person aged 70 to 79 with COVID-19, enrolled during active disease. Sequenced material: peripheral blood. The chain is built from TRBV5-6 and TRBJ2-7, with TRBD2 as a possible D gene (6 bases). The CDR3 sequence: CASSSMTRPSYEQYF. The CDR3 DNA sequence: TGTGCCAGCAGCTCGATGACTAGGCCCTCCTACGAGCAGTACTTC.